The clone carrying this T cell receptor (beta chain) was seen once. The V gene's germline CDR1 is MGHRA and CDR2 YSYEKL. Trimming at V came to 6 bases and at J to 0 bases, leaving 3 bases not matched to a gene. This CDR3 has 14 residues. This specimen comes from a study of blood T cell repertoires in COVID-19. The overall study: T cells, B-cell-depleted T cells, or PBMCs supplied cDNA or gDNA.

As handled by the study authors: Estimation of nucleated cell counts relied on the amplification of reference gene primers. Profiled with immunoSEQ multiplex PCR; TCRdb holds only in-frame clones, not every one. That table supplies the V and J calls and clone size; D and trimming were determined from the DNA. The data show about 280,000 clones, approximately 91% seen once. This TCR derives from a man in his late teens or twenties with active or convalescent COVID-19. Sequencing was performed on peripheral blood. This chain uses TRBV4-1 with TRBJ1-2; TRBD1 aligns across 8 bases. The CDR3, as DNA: TGCGCCAGCAGGAAGACAGGGGCTAACTATGGCTACACCTTC. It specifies CASRKTGANYGYTF.